This T cell receptor beta chain was captured in a study of shared clonotypes between healthy human individuals. Turning to the study itself: Each donor's CD8 memory used one plate, CD8 naive two, each CD4 subset three.

Execution of the assay was at deep level. Assay used: immunoSEQ multiplex PCR; TCRdb lists only in-frame clones, some missing. The sample has approximately 1.4 million clones; under 99% are singletons. Recent acute infections and vaccinations were absent in the healthy HIV-negative adult donors. The sequencing sample was made of naive CD4+ T cells sorted from blood. As for subset: CD45RA+ positively selected. The sequence was collected from a man younger than 40 in good health.

CDR3: CASRRGQGTETQYF. CDR3 coding DNA: TGTGCCAGCAGGCGTGGACAGGGGACGGAGACCCAGTACTTC. V gene TRBV5-6 combines with J gene TRBJ2-5; 9 bases are a match to TRBD1. Germline CDR1 SGHDT, CDR2 YYEEEE. The CDR3 loop spans 14 amino acids. V dropped 5 bases and J dropped 5; count of bases not matched to a gene: 7.